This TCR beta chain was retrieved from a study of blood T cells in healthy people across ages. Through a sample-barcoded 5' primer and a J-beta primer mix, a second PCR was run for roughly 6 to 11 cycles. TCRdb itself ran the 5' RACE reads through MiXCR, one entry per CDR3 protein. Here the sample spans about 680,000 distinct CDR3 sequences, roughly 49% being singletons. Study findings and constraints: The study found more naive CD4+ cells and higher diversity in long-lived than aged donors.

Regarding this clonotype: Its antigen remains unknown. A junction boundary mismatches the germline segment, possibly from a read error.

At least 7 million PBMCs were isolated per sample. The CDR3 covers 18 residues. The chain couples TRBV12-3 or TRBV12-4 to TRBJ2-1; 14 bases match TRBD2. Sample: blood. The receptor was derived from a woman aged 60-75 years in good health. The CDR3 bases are TGTGCCAGCAGTTTGGGACTAGCGGGAGCGGGCTCCTACAATGAGGAGTACTTC. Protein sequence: CASSLGLAGAGSYNEEYF.